The present entry profiles one T cell receptor beta chain with its context. TCRdb's copy holds only in-frame clones and misses some; the assay was immunoSEQ multiplex PCR. The data show more than 200,000 clones, 70% to 90% seen once. This sample was taken from a study of blood T cell repertoires in COVID-19. With 3 bases removed from V and 0 bases from J, the gap between germline ends came to 13 bases. The CDR3 consists of 16 residues. CDR1 and CDR2 from the germline V gene are LGHNT and FRNRAP. The material sequenced was peripheral blood. The chain is built from TRBV12-5 and TRBJ2-3, with unresolved D. The clonotype was recovered from a young man with COVID-19, enrolled during active disease. The CDR3: CASGFYPGPSTDTQYF. The CDR3 coding sequence is TGTGCTAGTGGTTTTTACCCTGGGCCGAGCACAGATACGCAGTATTTT. Filled out from reference TRBV12-5 and TRBJ2-3, the complete variable domain reads DARVTQTPRHKVTEMGQEVTMRCQPILGHNTVFWYRQTMMQGLELLAYFRNRAPLDDSGMPKDRFSAEMPDATLATLKIQPSEPRDSAVYFCASGFYPGPSTDTQYFGPGTRLTVL.